The source of this T cell receptor beta chain is a study of radiotherapy plus CTLA-4 blockade in lung cancer. Study at large: Objective responses were seen in about a sixth of patients, disease control in over 25%.

About this clone: As yet, its antigen is unknown.

Here immunoSEQ multiplex PCR was the method, and the copy in TCRdb shows in-frame clones only, minus some. The sample consists of more than 40,000 clones, approximately 78% of them appearing once. The germline V gene has CDR1 MDHEN and CDR2 SYDVKM. This CDR3 comprises 15 residues. V was trimmed by 6 bases and J by 0 bases, leaving 15 bases between them. General study findings and limits: Early blood T cell clone changes and increased post-radiation serum interferon-beta were reportedly the strongest response predictors. Expansion of tumor-derived TCR clones was observed in blood after radiotherapy plus ipilimumab.

The source material was peripheral blood, sampled from a patient treated with radiotherapy plus ipilimumab. This TCR derives from a human donor with non-small cell lung cancer who had stable disease on radiotherapy plus ipilimumab. V and J are TRBV28 and TRBJ2-7; TRBD2 is a possible D gene (6 bases). The CDR3, as DNA: TGTGCCAGCAGGACGAGCGGGCAGAGCTCCTACGAGCAGTACTTC. It is translated as CASRTSGQSSYEQYF.